The next 4 T cell receptor beta chains were all read from a single sample in a study of CD8+CD57+ T cells in acquired aplastic anemia. Genomic DNA served as template for TCR beta VDJ and CDR3 profiling. TCRdb called the reads again in MiXCR, with one record for every CDR3 protein. The table includes approximately 98,000 distinct CDR3 sequences, around 49% detected once. Sequenced material: sorted CD4+, CD8+, or CD8+CD57+ T cells (not recorded which) from PBMCs. The origin of the receptors is a human donor in good health, serving as a control.

At least ten counts were recorded for this clonotype. This chain links TRBV15 with TRBJ2-1; no reliable D call. The CDR3 loop spans 19 amino acids. V was shortened by 7 bases and J by 0 bases, with 25 bases between the two germline ends. Per germline, CDR1 LNHNV and CDR2 YYDKDF (reference sequence). CDR3 in amino acids: CATTTRLISGRDSYNEQFF. CDR3 coding DNA: TGTGCCACCACCACCCGCCTCATTTCCGGCAGAGACTCCTACAATGAGCAGTTCTTC.

This clonotype was picked up a small number of times. The V gene is TRBV27, the J gene TRBJ1-3; no reliable D call. The CDR3 has 14 residues. Germline V CDR1 and CDR2: MNHEY, SMNVEV (reference sequence). Trimming took 4 bases from V and 0 from J, leaving 7 bases between them. CDR3 loop: CASSSSDSGNTIYF. In nucleotides, the CDR3 is TGTGCCAGCAGTTCGTCCGACTCTGGAAACACCATATATTTT.

This clonotype was seen a few times. The rearrangement links TRBV2 to TRBJ2-5; D gene ambiguous. Germline CDR1 and CDR2: SNHLY and FYNNEI. The CDR3 contains 12 residues. Trimming cost V 9 bases and J 3 bases, with 11 bases left between them. As DNA, the CDR3 is TGTGCCAGTAGAAGGATCGAAGAGACCCAGTACTTC. Protein sequence: CASRRIEETQYF. The whole variable domain, filled in from reference TRBV2 and TRBJ2-5, reads EPEVTQTPSHQVTQMGQEVILRCVPISNHLYFYWYRQILGQKVEFLVSFYNNEISEKSEIFDDQFSVERPDGSNFTLKIRSTKLEDSAMYFCASRRIEETQYFGPGTRLLVL.

In its sample, this clonotype was seen a few times. This chain joins TRBV7-9 and TRBJ2-2; D may be TRBD2 (5 bases). The CDR3 length is 13 residues. Trimming removed 5 bases from V and 8 bases from J, with 12 bases in between. Germline V gene data show CDR1 as SEHNR and CDR2 as FQNEAQ (reference sequence). The CDR3 is CASSENEGGELFF. The CDR3 region has the DNA TGTGCCAGCAGCGAAAACGAGGGAGGGGAGCTGTTTTTT.